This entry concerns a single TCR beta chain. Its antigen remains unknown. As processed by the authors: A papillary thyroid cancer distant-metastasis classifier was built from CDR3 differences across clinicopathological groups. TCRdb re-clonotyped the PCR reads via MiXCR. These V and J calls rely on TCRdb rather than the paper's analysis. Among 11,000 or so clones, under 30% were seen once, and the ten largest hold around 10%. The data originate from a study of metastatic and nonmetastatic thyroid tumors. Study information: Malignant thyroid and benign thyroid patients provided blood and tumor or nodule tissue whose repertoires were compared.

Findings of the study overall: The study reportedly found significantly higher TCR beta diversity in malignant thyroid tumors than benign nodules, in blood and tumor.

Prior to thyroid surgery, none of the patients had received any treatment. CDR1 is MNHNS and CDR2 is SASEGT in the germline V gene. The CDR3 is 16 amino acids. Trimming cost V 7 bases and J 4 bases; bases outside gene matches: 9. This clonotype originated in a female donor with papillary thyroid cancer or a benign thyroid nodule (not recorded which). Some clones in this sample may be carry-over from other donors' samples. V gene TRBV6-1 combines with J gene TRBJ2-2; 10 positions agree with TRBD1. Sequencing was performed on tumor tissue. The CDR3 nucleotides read TGTGCCAGCAAGCGCGGGACAGGGGTTGGCACCGGGGAGCTGTTTTTT. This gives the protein CASKRGTGVGTGELFF.